This record covers a single T cell receptor beta chain. The sample is drawn from a study of blood T cell repertoires in COVID-19. The germline CDR1 and CDR2 sequences are LGHNA and YSLEER. The CDR3 length is 16 residues. The V end was cut by 0 bases, the J end by 2 bases, with 11 bases between. Repertoires were generated with immunoSEQ multiplex PCR, while TCRdb's copy carries only in-frame clones and drops some. The profile shows approximately 230,000 clones, 85% to 90% of them singletons. Sequenced input: PBMCs or T cells enriched from blood (not recorded which). The TCR comes from a woman aged 45-65 years with acute COVID-19. The chain combines TRBV4-3 with TRBJ2-1; tentative D call: TRBD2 (6 bases). The CDR3 protein is CASSQDLDYPYNEQFF. The CDR3 nucleotides read TGCGCCAGCAGCCAAGATTTGGACTACCCCTACAATGAGCAGTTCTTC.